Listed below are T cell receptor beta chains from one sample, sequenced in a study of blood T cell repertoires in COVID-19. Clones were sequenced by immunoSEQ multiplex PCR, and TCRdb holds only the in-frame ones, with some missing. The table has tens of thousands of clones, 85% to 90% seen once. The sequencing sample was made of peripheral blood. Every receptor here comes from a woman aged 55-75 years with COVID-19, enrolled during active disease. CDR3s include the opening cysteine and the closing phenylalanine or tryptophan. Each record gives: D gene, V gene, CDR3 protein. A D gene is named only where the DNA matches it firmly.

D: TRBD1
V: TRBV27
CDR3: CASSAWDRESDTQYF

D: TRBD2
V: TRBV4-3
CDR3: CASSQDWGGAELSYEQYF

D: .
V: TRBV4-3
CDR3: CASSHGGAGTAEQYF

D: .
V: TRBV27
CDR3: CASSLVGVVQFF

D: .
V: TRBV28
CDR3: CASSLQPGGYTF

D: TRBD2
V: TRBV30
CDR3: CAWGVGLAENSYNEQFF

D: TRBD1
V: TRBV19
CDR3: CASSSGQGPNTEAFF

D: TRBD1
V: TRBV10-1
CDR3: CASTGQVTNYGYTF

D: TRBD2
V: TRBV19
CDR3: CASSMATSGSGETQYF

D: .
V: TRBV6-5
CDR3: CASSYQGALSMLGAFF